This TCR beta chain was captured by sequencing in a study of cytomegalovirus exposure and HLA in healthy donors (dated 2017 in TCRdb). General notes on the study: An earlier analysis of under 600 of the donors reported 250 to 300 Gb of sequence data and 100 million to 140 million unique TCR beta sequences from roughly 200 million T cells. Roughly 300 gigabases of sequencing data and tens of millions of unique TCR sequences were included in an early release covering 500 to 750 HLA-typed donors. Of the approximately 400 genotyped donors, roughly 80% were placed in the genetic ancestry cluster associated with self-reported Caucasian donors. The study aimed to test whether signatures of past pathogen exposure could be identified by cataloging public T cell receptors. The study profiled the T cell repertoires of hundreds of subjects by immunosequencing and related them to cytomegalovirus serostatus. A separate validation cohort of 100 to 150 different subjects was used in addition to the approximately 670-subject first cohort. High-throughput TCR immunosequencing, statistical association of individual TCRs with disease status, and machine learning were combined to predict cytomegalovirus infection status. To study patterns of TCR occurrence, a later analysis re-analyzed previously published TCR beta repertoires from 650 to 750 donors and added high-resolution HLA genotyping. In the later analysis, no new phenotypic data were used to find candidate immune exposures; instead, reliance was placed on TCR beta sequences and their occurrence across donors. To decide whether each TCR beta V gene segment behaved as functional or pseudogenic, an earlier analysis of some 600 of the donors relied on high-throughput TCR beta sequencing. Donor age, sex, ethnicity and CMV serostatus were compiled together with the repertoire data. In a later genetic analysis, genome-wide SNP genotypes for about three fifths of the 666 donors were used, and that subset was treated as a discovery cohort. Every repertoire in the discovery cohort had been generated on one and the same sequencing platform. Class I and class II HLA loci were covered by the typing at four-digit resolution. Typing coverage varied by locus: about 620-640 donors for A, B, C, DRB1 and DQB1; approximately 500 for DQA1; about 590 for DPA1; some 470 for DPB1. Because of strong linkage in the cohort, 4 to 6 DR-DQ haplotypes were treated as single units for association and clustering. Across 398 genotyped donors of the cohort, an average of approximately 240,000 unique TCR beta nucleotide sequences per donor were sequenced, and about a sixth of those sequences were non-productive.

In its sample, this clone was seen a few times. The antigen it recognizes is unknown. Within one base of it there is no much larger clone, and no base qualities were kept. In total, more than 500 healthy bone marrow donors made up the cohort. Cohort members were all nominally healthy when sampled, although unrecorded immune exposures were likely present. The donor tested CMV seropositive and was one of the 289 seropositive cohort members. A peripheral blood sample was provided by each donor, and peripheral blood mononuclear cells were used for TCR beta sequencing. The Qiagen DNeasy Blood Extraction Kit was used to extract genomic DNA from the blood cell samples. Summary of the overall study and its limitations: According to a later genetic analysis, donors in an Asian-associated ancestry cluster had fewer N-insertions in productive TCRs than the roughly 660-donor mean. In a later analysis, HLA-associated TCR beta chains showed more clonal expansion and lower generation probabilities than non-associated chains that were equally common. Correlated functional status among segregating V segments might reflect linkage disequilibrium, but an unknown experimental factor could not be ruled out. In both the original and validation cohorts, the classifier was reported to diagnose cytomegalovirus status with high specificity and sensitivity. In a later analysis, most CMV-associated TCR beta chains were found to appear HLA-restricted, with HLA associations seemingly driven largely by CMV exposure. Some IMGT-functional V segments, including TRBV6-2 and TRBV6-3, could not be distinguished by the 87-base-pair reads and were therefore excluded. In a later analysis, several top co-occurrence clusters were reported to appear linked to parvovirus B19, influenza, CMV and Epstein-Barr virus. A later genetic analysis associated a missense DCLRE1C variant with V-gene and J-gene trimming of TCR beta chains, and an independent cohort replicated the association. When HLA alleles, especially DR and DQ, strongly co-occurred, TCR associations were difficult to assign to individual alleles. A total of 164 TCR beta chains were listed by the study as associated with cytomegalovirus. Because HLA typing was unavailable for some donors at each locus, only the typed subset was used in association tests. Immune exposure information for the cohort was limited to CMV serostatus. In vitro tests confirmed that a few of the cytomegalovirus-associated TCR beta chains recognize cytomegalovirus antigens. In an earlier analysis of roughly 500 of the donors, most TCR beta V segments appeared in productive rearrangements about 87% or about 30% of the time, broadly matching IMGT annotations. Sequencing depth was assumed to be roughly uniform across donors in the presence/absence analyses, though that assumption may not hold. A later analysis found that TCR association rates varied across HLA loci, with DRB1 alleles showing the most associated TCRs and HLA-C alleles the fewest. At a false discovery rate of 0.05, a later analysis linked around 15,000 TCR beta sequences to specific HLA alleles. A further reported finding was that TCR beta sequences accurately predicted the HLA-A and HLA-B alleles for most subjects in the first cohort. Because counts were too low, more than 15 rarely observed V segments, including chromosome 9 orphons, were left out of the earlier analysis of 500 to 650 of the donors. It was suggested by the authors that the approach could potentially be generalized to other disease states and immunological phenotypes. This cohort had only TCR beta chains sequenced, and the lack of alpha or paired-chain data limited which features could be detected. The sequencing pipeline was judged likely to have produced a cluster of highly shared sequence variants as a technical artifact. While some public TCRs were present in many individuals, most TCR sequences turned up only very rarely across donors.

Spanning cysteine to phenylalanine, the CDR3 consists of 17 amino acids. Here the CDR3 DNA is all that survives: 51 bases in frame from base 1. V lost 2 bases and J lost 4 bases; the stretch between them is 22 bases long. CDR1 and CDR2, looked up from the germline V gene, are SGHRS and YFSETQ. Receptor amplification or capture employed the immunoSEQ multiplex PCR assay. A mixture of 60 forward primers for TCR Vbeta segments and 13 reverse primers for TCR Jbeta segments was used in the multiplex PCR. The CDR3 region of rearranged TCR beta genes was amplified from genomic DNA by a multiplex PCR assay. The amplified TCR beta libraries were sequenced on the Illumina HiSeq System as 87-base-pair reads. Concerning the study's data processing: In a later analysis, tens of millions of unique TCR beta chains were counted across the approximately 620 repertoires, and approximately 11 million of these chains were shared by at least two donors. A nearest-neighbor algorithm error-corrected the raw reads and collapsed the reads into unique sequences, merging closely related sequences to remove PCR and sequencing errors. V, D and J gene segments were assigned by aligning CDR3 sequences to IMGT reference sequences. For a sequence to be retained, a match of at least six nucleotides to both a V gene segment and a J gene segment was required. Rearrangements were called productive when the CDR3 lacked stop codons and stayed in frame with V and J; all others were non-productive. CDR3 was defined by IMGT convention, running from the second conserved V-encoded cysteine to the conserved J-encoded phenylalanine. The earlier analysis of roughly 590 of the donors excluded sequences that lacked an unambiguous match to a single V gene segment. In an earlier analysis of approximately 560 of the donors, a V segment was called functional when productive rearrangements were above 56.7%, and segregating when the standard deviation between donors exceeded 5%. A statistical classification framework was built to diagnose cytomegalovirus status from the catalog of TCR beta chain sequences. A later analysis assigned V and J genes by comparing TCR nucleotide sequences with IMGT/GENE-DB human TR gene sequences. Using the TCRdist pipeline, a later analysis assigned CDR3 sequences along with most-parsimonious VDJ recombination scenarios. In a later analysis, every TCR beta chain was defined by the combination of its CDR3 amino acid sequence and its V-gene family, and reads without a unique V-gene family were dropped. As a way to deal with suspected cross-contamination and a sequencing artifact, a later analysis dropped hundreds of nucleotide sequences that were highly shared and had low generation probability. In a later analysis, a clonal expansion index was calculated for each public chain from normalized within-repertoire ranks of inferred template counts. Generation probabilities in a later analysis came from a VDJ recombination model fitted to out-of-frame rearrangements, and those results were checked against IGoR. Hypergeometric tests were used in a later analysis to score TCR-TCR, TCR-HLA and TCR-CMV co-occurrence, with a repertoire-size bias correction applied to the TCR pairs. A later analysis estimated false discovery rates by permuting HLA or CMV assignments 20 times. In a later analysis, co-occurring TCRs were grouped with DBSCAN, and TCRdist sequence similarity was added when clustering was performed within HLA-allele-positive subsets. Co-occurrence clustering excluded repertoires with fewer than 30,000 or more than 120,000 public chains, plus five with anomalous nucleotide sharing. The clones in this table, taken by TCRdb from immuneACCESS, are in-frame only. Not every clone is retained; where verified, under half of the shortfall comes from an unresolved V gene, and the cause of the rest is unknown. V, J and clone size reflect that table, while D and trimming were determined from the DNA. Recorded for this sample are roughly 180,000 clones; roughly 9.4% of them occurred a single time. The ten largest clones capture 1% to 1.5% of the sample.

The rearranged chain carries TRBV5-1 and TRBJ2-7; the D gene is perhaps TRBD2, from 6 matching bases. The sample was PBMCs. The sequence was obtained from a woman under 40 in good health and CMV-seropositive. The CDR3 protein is CASSLSSEGPLPYEQYF. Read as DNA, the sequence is TGCGCCAGCAGCTTATCTAGCGAGGGACCATTACCGTACGAGCAGTACTTC.